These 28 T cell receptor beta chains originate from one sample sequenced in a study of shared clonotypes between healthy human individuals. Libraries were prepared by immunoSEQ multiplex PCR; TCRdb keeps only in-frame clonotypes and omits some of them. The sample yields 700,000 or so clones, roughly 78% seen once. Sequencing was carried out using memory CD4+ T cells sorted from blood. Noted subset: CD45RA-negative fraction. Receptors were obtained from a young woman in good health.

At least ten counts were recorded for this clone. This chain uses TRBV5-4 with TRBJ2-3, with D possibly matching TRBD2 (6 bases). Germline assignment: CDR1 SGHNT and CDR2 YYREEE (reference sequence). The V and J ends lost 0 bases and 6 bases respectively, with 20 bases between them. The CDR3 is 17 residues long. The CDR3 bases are TGTGCCAGCAGCTTGGAGTTTGCGGGGACCAACGGGGATACGCAGTATTTT. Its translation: CASSLEFAGTNGDTQYF.

The DNA of the CDR3 is TGTGCCAGCAGTGCACAAACCACCGGGGAGCTGTTTTTT. Its protein product is CASSAQTTGELFF. The rearrangement uses TRBV6-4 and TRBJ2-2; D gene uncertain. V dropped 4 bases and J dropped 4 bases, with 7 bases sitting between them. The germline V gene encodes CDR1 MRHNA and CDR2 SNTAGT. The CDR3 is 13 amino acids.

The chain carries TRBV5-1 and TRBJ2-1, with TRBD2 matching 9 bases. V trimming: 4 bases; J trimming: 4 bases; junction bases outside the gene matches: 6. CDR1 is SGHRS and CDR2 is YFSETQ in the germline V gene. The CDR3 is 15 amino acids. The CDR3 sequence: CASSQLAGSYNEQFF. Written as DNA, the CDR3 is TGCGCCAGCAGCCAGCTAGCGGGGTCATACAATGAGCAGTTCTTC.

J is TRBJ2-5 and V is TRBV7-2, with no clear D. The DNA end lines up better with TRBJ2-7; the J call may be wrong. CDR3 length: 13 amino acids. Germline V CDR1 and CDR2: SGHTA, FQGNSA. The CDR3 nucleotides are TGTGCCAGCAGCCCCCGTCGTGGCTACGAGCAGTACTTC. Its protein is CASSPRRGYEQYF.

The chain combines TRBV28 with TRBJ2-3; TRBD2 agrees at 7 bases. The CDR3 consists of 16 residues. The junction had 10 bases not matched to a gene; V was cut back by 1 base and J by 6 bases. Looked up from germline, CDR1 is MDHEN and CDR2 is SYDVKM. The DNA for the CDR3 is TGTGCCAGCAGTTTATTAACGGGAGGACCTTCGGATACGCAGTATTTT. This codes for CASSLLTGGPSDTQYF.

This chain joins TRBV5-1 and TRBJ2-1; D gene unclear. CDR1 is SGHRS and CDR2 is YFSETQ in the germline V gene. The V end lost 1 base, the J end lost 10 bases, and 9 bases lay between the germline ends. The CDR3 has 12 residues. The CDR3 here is CASSLLRSEQFF. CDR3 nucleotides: TGCGCCAGCAGCTTGTTACGCTCCGAGCAGTTCTTC.

The chain's CDR3 is CAISDGLAGFLFWSVSSYEQYF. The CDR3 DNA is TGTGCCATCAGTGACGGCCTAGCGGGCTTTCTTTTCTGGTCCGTTAGTTCCTACGAGCAGTACTTC. The V gene is TRBV10-3, the J gene TRBJ2-7; 8 positions match TRBD2. The CDR3 totals 22 residues. Looked up from germline, CDR1 is ENHRY and CDR2 is SYGVKD. Unmatched junction bases numbered 26, after V lost 3 bases and J lost 1 base.

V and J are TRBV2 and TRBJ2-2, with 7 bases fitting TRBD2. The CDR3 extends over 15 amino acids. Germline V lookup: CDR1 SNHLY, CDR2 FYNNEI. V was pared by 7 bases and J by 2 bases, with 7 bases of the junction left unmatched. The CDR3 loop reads CASKPGLLNTGELFF. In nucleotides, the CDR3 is TGTGCCAGCAAGCCGGGACTACTTAACACCGGGGAGCTGTTTTTT.

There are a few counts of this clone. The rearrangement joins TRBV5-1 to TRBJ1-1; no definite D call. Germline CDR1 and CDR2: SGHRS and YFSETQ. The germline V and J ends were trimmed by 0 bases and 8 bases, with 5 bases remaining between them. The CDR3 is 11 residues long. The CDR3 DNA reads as TGCGCCAGCAGCTTGGGTTTCGAAGCTTTCTTT. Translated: CASSLGFEAFF.

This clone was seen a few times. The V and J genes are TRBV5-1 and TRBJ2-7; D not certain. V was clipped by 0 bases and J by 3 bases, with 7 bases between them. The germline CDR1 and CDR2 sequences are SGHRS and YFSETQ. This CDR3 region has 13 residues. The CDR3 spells CASSLVRSYEQYF. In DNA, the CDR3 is TGCGCCAGCAGCTTGGTCCGGAGCTACGAGCAGTACTTC.

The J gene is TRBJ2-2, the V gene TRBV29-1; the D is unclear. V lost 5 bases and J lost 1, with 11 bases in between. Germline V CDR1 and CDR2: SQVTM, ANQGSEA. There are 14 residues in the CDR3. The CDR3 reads CSVRIQGNTGELFF. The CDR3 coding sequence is TGCAGCGTTCGGATACAAGGGAACACCGGGGAGCTGTTTTTT.

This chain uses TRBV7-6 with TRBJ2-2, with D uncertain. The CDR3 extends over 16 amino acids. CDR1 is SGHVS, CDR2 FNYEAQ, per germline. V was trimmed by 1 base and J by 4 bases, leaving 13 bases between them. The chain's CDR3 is CASSLGTSRSTGELFF. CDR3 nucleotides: TGTGCCAGCAGCTTAGGGACCAGTAGGAGCACCGGGGAGCTGTTTTTT.

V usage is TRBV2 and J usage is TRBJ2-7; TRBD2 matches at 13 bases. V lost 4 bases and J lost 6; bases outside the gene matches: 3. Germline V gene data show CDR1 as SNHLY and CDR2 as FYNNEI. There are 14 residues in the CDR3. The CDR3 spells CASSGTSGSGEQYF. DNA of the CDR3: TGTGCCAGCAGTGGGACTAGCGGGAGTGGCGAGCAGTACTTC.

CDR3 bases: TGTGCCAGCAGCAATCTGGGGGCGGGACGAGGTCCTCCCGGGGAGCTGTTTTTT. It is translated as CASSNLGAGRGPPGELFF. J is TRBJ2-2 and V is TRBV11-3; D could derive from TRBD1 or TRBD2 (6 bases each). V was trimmed by 5 bases and J by 6 bases, leaving 25 bases between them. Germline CDR1 is SGHNT and CDR2 is YENEEA. The CDR3 covers 18 residues. The full variable domain, its missing parts supplied by reference TRBV11-3 and TRBJ2-2, is EAGVVQSPRYKIIEKKQPVAFWCNPISGHNTLYWYLQNLGQGPELLIRYENEEAVDDSQLPKDRFSAERLKGVDSTLKIQPAELGDSAVYLCASSNLGAGRGPPGELFFGEGSRLTVL.

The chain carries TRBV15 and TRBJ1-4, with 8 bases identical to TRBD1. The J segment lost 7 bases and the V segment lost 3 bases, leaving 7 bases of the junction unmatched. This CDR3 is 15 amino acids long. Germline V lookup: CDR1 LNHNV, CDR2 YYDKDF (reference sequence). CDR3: CATSRAGTGGEKLFF. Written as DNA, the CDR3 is TGTGCCACCAGCAGGGCCGGGACAGGCGGTGAAAAACTGTTTTTT.

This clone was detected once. CDR3 sequence (DNA): TGCGCCAGCAGCCAACTAGCGGAGAGCTCTGGGGCCAACGTCCTGACTTTC. Translated: CASSQLAESSGANVLTF. The chain has TRBV5-1 and TRBJ2-6, with 8 bases matching TRBD2. This CDR3 is built from 17 residues. After removal of 4 bases from V and 0 bases from J, the junction contained 6 bases not matched to a gene. Germline V lookup: CDR1 SGHRS, CDR2 YFSETQ.

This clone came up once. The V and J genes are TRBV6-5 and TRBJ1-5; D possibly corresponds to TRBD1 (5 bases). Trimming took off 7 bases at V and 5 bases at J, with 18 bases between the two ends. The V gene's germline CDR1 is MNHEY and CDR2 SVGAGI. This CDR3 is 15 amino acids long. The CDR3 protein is CASNDIRGVYQPQHF. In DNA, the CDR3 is TGTGCCAGCAACGACATAAGGGGCGTCTATCAGCCCCAGCATTTT.

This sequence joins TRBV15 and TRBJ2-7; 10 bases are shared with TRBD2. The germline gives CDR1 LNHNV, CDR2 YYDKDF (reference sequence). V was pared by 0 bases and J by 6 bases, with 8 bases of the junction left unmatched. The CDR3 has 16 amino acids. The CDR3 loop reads CATSRDFRLAGVEQYF. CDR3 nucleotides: TGTGCCACCAGCAGAGATTTCCGGCTAGCGGGAGTCGAGCAGTACTTC.

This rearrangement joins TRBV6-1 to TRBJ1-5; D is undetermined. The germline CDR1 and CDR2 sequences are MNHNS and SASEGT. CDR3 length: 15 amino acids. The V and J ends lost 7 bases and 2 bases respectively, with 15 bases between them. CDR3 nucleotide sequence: TGTGCCAGCACGCCATTTGAAGGAGGCAATCAGCCCCAGCATTTT. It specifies CASTPFEGGNQPQHF.

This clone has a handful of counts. In nucleotides, the CDR3 is TGTGCCAGTAGTGGACTAGCGGGAGGAATTGAGCAGTTCTTC. This translates into CASSGLAGGIEQFF. The chain uses TRBV19 and TRBJ2-1; 14 bases are shared with TRBD2. Trimming removed 5 bases from V and 9 bases from J; junction bases left unmatched: 3. The CDR3 runs 14 residues. CDR1 is LNHDA, CDR2 SQIVND, per germline (reference sequence).

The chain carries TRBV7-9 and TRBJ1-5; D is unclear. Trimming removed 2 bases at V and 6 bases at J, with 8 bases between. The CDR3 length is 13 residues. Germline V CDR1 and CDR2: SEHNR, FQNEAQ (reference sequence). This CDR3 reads CASSLRPTQPQHF. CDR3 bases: TGTGCCAGCAGCTTACGGCCAACTCAGCCCCAGCATTTT.

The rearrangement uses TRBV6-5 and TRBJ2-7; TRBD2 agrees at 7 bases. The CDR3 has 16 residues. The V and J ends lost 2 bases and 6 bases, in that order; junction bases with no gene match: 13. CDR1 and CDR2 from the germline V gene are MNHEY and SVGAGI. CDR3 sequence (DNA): TGTGCCAGCAGTTACGCTTCGACAGTGCGGGGGAGCGAGCAGTACTTC. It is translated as CASSYASTVRGSEQYF.

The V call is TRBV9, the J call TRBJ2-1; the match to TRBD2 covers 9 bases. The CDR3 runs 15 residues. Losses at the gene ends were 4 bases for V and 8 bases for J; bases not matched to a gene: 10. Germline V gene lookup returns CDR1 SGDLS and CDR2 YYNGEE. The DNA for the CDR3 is TGTGCCAGCAGCTTCATAGCGGGAGCACTGGATGAGCAGTTCTTC. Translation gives CASSFIAGALDEQFF. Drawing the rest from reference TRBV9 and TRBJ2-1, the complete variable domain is DSGVTQTPKHLITATGQRVTLRCSPRSGDLSVYWYQQSLDQGLQFLIQYYNGEERAKGNILERFSAQQFPDLHSELNLSSLELGDSALYFCASSFIAGALDEQFFGPGTRLTVL.

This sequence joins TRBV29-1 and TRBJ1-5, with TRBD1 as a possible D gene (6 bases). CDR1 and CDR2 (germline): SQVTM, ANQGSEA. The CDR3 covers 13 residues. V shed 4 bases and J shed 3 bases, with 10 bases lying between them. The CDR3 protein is CSVAGDLNQPQHF. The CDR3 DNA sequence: TGCAGCGTTGCAGGGGACCTCAATCAGCCCCAGCATTTT.

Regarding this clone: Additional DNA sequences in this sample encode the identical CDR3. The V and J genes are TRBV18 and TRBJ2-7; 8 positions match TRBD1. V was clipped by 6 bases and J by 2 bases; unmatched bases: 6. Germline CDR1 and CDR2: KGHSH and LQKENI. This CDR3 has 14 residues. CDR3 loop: CASSARQGPYEQYF. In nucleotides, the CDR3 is TGTGCCAGCTCCGCTAGACAGGGGCCCTACGAGCAGTACTTC.

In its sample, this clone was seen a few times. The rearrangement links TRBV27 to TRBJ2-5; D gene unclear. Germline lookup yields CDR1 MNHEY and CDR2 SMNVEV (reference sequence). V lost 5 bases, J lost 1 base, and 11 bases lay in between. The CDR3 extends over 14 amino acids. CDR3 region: CASSPRAAQETQYF. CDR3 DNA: TGTGCCAGCAGTCCAAGGGCAGCCCAAGAGACCCAGTACTTC.

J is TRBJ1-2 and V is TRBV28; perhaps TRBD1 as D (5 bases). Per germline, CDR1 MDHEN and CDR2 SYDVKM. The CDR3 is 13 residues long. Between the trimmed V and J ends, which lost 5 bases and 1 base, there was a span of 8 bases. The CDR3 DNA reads TGTGCCAGCAGTCGGGGGATTAACTATGGCTACACCTTC. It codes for CASSRGINYGYTF.

CDR3 nucleotide sequence: TGTGCCAGCAGCGTAGGAGGAAACCTATACAATGAGCAGTTCTTC. It codes for CASSVGGNLYNEQFF. The chain carries TRBV9 and TRBJ2-1, with D unresolved. The CDR3 runs 15 residues. V lost 0 bases and J 4 bases, leaving 11 bases between the germline ends. Germline assignment: CDR1 SGDLS and CDR2 YYNGEE.